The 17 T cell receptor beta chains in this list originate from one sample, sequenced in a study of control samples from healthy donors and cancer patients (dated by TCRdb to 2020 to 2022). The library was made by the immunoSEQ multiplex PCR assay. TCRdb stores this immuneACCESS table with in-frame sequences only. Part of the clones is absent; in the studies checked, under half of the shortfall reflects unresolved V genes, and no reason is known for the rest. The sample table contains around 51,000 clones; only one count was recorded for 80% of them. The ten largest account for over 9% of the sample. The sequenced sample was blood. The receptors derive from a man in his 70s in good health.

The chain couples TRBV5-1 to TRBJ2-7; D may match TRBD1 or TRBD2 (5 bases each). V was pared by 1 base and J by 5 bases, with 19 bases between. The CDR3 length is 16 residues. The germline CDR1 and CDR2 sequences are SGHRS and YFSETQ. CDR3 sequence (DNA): TGCGCCAGCAGCTTGCGGGGACCCCAGTTTCTCGACGAGCAGTACTTC. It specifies CASSLRGPQFLDEQYF.

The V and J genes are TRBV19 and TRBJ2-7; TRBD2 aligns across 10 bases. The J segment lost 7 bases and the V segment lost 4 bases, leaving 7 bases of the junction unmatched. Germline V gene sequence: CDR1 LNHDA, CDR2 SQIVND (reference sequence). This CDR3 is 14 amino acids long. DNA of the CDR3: TGTGCCAGTAGTAGTTCGAGCGGGAGGGTAGAGCAGTACTTC. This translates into CASSSSSGRVEQYF.

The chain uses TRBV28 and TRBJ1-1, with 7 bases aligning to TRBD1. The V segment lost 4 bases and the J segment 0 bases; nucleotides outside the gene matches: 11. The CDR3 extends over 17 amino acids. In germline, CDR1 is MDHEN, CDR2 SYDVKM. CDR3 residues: CASSSAGGIELNTEAFF. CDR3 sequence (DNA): TGTGCCAGCAGTTCCGCAGGGGGGATTGAGCTGAACACTGAAGCTTTCTTT.

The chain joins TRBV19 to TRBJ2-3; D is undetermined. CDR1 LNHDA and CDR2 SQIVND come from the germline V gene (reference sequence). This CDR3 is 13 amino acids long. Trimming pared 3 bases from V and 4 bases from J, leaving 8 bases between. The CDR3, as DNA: TGTGCCAGTAGTATGCGACGTTCAGATACGCAGTATTTT. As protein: CASSMRRSDTQYF. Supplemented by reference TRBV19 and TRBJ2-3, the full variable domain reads DGGITQSPKYLFRKEGQNVTLSCEQNLNHDAMYWYRQDPGQGLRLIYYSQIVNDFQKGDIAEGYSVSREKKESFPLTVTSAQKNPTAFYLCASSMRRSDTQYFGPGTRLTVL.

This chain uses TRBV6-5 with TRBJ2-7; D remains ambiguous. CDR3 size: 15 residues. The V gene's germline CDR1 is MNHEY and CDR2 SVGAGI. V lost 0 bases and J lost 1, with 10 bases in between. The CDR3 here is CASSYSSYGSYEQYF. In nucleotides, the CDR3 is TGTGCCAGCAGTTACTCCAGCTACGGATCCTACGAGCAGTACTTC.

The CDR3 spells CASSYAGTYYGYTF. The CDR3 bases are TGTGCCAGCAGTTACGCCGGGACATACTATGGCTACACCTTC. The chain has TRBV6-6 and TRBJ1-2; a weak D match, TRBD1 (6 bases). Germline CDR1 is MNHNY and CDR2 is SVGAGI (reference sequence). The V end lost 2 bases, the J end lost 3 bases, and 10 bases lay between the germline ends. This CDR3 is 14 amino acids long.

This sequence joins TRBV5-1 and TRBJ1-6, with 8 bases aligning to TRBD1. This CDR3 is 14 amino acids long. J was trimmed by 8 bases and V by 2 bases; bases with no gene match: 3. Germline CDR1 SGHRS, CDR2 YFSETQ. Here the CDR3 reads CASSFGTGYSPLHF. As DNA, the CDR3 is TGCGCCAGCAGCTTCGGGACAGGATATTCACCCCTCCACTTT.

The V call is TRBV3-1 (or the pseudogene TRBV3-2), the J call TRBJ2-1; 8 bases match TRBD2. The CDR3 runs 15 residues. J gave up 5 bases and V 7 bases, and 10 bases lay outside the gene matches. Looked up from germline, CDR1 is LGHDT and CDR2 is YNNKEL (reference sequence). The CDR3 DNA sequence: TGTGCCAGCACCCACGGGGCGGGAGGAGACAATGAGCAGTTCTTC. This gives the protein CASTHGAGGDNEQFF.

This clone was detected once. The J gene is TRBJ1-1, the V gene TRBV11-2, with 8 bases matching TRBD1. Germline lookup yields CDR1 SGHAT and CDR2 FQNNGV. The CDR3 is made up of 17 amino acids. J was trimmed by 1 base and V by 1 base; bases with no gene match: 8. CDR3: CASSLALTGARNTEAFF. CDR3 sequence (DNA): TGTGCCAGCAGCTTAGCCCTGACAGGGGCTAGGAACACTGAAGCTTTCTTT.

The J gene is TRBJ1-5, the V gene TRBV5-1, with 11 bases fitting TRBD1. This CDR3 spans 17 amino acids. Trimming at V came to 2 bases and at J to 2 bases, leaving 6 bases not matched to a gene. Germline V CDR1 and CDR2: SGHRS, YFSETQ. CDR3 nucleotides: TGCGCCAGCAGCTTAGGGACAGGGGGTAATGGCAATCAGCCCCAGCATTTT. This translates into CASSLGTGGNGNQPQHF.

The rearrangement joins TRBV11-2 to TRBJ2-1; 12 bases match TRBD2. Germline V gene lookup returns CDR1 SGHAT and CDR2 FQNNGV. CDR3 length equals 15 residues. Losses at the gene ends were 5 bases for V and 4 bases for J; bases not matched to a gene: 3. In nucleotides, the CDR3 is TGTGCCAGCAGCAGCACTAGCGGGGGGTACAATGAGCAGTTCTTC. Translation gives CASSSTSGGYNEQFF.

The CDR3 DNA reads TGTGCCAGCAGCTTACTCGGGGGAGGTACTGAAGCTTTCTTT. Translated, it gives CASSLLGGGTEAFF. The chain uses TRBV7-3 and TRBJ1-1, with a tentative D call TRBD1 (5 bases). Germline V gives CDR1 SGHTA, CDR2 FQGTGA. The CDR3 sequence is 14 residues long. V dropped 2 bases and J dropped 5 bases, with 12 bases sitting between them.

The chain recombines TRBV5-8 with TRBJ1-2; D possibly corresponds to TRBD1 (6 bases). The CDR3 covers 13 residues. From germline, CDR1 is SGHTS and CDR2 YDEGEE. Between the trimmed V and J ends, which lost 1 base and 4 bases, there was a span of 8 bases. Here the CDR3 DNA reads TGTGCCAGCAGCTTGTACAGGGTCTATGGCTACACCTTC. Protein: CASSLYRVYGYTF. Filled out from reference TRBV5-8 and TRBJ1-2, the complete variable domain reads EAGVTQSPTHLIKTRGQQATLRCSPISGHTSVYWYQQALGLGLQFLLWYDEGEERNRGNFPPRFSGRQFPNYSSELNVNALELEDSALYLCASSLYRVYGYTFGSGTRLTVV.

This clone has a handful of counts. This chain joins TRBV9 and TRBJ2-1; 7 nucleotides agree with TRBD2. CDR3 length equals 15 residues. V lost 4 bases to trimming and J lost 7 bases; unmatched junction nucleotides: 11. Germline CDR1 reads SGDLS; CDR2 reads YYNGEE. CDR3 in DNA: TGTGCCAGCAGCCAATCGGGACTACCGATGAATGAGCAGTTCTTC. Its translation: CASSQSGLPMNEQFF.

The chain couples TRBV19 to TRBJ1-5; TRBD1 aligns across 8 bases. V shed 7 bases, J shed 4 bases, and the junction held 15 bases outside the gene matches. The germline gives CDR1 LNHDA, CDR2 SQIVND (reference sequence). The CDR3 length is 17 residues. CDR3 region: CASTRVWTGRKNQPQHF. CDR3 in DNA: TGTGCCAGTACCCGCGTGTGGACAGGGAGAAAGAATCAGCCCCAGCATTTT.

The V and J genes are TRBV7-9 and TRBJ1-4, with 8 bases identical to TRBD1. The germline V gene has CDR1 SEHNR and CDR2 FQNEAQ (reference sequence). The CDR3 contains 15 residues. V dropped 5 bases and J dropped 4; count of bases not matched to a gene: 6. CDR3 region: CASSPGTGDNEKLFF. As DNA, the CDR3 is TGTGCCAGCAGCCCCGGGACAGGAGATAATGAAAAACTGTTTTTT. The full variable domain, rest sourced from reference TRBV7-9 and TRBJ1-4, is DTGVSQNPRHKITKRGQNVTFRCDPISEHNRLYWYRQTLGQGPEFLTYFQNEAQLEKSRLLSDRFSAERPKGSFSTLEIQRTEQGDSAMYLCASSPGTGDNEKLFFGSGTQLSVL.

Written as DNA, the CDR3 is TGTGCCAGCAGGTGGGGGACTGCAACCGAAAAACTGTTTTTT. Translation: CASRWGTATEKLFF. The chain recombines TRBV2 with TRBJ1-4; D perhaps matches TRBD1 (5 bases). Germline CDR1 is SNHLY and CDR2 is FYNNEI. This CDR3 has 14 amino acids. Trimming took 6 bases from V and 8 from J, leaving 16 bases between them.